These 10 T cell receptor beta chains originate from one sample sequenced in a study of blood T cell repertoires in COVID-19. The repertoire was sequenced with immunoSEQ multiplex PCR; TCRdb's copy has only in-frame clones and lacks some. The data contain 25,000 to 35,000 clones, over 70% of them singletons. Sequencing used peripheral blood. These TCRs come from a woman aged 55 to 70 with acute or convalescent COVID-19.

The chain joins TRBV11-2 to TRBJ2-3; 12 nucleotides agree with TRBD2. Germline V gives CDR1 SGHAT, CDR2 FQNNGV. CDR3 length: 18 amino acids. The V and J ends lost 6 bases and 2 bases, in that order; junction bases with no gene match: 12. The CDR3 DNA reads TGTGCCAGCAGGAGACTCACTAGCGGGGGGACAATCACAGATACGCAGTATTTT. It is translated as CASRRLTSGGTITDTQYF.

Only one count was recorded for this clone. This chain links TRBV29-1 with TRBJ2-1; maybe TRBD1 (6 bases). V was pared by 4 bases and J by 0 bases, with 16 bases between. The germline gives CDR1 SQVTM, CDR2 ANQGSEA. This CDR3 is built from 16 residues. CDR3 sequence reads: CSVVLQGANSYNEQFF. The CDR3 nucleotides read TGCAGCGTTGTCTTACAGGGAGCGAACTCCTACAATGAGCAGTTCTTC.

Written as DNA, the CDR3 is TGTGCCAGCAGCTTGAGGGGGACTAGCGGGACCACAGATACGCAGTATTTT. It is translated as CASSLRGTSGTTDTQYF. The gene calls are TRBV5-6 and TRBJ2-3; 13 nucleotides line up with TRBD2. Germline V gives CDR1 SGHDT, CDR2 YYEEEE. Trimming at V came to 1 base and at J to 2 bases, leaving 4 bases not matched to a gene. The CDR3 consists of 17 residues. Filled out from reference TRBV5-6 and TRBJ2-3, the complete variable domain reads DAGVTQSPTHLIKTRGQQVTLRCSPKSGHDTVSWYQQALGQGPQFIFQYYEEEERQRGNFPDRFSGHQFPNYSSELNVNALLLGDSALYLCASSLRGTSGTTDTQYFGPGTRLTVL.

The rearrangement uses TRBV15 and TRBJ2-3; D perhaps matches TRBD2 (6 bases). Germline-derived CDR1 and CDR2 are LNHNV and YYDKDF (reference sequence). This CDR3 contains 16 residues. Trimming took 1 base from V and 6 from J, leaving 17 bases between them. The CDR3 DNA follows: TGTGCCACCAGCAGAGTAGAAGGGCGGAGGGTGGATACGCAGTATTTT. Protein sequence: CATSRVEGRRVDTQYF.

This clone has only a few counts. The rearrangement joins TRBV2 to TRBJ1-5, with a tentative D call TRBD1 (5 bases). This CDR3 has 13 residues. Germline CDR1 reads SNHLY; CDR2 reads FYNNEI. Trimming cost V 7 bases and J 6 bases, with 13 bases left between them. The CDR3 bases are TGTGCCAGCACTCAGGGTAAAGGTCAGCCCCAGCATTTT. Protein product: CASTQGKGQPQHF.

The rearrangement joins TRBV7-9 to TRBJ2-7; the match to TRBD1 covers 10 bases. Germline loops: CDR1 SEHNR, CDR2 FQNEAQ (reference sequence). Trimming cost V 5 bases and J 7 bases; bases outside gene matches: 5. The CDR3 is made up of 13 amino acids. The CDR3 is CASSGQGVWEQYF. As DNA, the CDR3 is TGTGCCAGCAGCGGACAGGGGGTCTGGGAGCAGTACTTC.

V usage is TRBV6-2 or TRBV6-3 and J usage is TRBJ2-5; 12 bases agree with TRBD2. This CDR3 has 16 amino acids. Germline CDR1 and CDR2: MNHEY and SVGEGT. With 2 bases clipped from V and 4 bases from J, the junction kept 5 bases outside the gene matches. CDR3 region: CASSYRLAGDVETQYF. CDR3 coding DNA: TGTGCCAGCAGTTACCGACTAGCGGGGGACGTAGAGACCCAGTACTTC.

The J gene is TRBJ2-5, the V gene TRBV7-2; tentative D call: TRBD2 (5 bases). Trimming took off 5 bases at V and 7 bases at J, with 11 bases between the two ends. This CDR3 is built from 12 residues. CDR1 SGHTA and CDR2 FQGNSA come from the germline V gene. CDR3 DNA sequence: TGTGCCAGCAGCGAGGGTGTGAGGACCCAGTACTTC. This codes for CASSEGVRTQYF.

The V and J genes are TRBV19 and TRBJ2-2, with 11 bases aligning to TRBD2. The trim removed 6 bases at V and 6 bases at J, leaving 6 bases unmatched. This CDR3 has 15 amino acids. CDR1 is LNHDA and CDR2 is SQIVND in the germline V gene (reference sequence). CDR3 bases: TGTGCCAGTAGGCTTCTAGCGGGGGGCGCCGGGGAGCTGTTTTTT. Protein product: CASRLLAGGAGELFF.

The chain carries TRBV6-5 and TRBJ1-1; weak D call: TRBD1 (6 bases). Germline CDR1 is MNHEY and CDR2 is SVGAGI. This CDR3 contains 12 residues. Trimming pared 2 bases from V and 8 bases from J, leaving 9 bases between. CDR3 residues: CASSYRRGEAFF. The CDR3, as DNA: TGTGCCAGCAGTTACCGAAGGGGGGAAGCTTTCTTT.